The rows below give T cell receptor beta chains drawn from one sample of a study of tumor-infiltrating lymphocytes in primary liver carcinoma. TCRdb re-called the multiplex PCR reads through MiXCR, storing one row per CDR3 protein. The data contain almost 200,000 distinct CDR3 sequences, less than 65% of them seen just once; the ten biggest clones take up roughly 7%. Input material: peripheral blood. These receptor sequences come from a woman aged 60-75 years with primary liver carcinoma and hepatitis B virus infection. Both conserved end residues are part of each CDR3. Fields, in order: J gene, D gene, V gene, clone size, CDR3 protein, CDR3 DNA. A D gene is named only where the DNA matches it firmly. Some rows have no size entry. The others give once, few or many, or a class for an expanded clone.

J: TRBJ1-2; D: TRBD1; V: TRBV28; size: .; CDR3: CATQTGNRYVYTF; DNA: TGTGCCACCCAGACAGGGAACCGCTATGTCTACACCTTC
J: TRBJ1-2; D: .; V: TRBV6-5; size: .; CDR3: CASSYSMGGAAIYGYTF; DNA: TGTGCCAGCAGTTACTCAATGGGGGGCGCGGCGATTTATGGCTACACCTTC
J: TRBJ2-1; D: TRBD2; V: TRBV6-1; size: many; CDR3: CASSTSGRREQFF; DNA: TGTGCCAGCAGTACTAGCGGGAGGCGTGAGCAGTTCTTC
J: TRBJ1-2; D: .; V: TRBV10-3; size: .; CDR3: CAINTTQEQGYTF; DNA: TGTGCCATCAATACAACTCAGGAACAGGGCTACACCTTC
J: TRBJ2-5; D: .; V: TRBV10-2; size: .; CDR3: CASGERGTETQYF; DNA: TGCGCCAGCGGTGAAAGGGGGACAGAGACCCAGTACTTC
J: TRBJ2-7; D: .; V: TRBV11-2; size: .; CDR3: CASSLTDAAYEHYF; DNA: TGTGCCAGTAGTTTAACGGACGCTGCCTACGAGCATTACTTC
J: TRBJ2-7; D: .; V: TRBV11-2; size: many; CDR3: CASSPIQHSYEQYF; DNA: TGTGCCAGCAGTCCTATCCAGCACTCCTACGAGCAGTACTTC
J: TRBJ2-7; D: .; V: TRBV11-2; size: .; CDR3: CASSLERDGPYELYF; DNA: TGTGCCAGCAGCTTAGAGCGGGACGGGCCCTACGAGCTGTACTTC
J: TRBJ1-5; D: .; V: TRBV5-1; size: .; CDR3: CASSLDGPYSNQPQHF; DNA: TGCGCCAGCAGCTTGGATGGACCTTATAGCAATCAGCCCCAGCATTTT
J: TRBJ2-7; D: .; V: TRBV13; size: once; CDR3: CANSRGAYEQYF; DNA: TGTGCCAACAGCCGAGGGGCCTACGAGCAGTACTTC
J: TRBJ2-3; D: .; V: TRBV6-6; size: .; CDR3: CASSQDSFNQPQYF; DNA: TGTGCCAGCAGTCAAGACAGCTTCAATCAGCCCCAGTATTTT
J: TRBJ2-1; D: .; V: TRBV24-1; size: .; CDR3: CATSDPCRRGYNEQFF; DNA: TGTGCCACCAGTGACCCGTGTAGGCGGGGCTACAATGAGCAGTTCTTC
J: TRBJ2-7; D: .; V: TRBV4-2; size: .; CDR3: CTSSQDSRGTSSYEQYF; DNA: TGTACCAGCAGCCAAGATTCGCGGGGAACTTCATCCTACGAGCAGTACTTC
J: TRBJ2-2; D: .; V: TRBV30; size: .; CDR3: CAWVAGRSPGELFF; DNA: TGTGCCTGGGTGGCAGGGAGGAGTCCCGGGGAGCTGTTTTTT
J: TRBJ2-1; D: TRBD2; V: TRBV11-2; size: many; CDR3: CASSPQGRLAGGNEQFF; DNA: TGTGCCAGCAGCCCACAAGGGAGGCTAGCGGGAGGAAATGAGCAGTTCTTC
J: TRBJ2-3; D: TRBD2; V: TRBV11-2; size: .; CDR3: CAISSAGVTDTQYF; DNA: TGTGCCATCAGCTCGGCGGGAGTCACTGACACGCAGTATTTT
J: TRBJ2-2; D: .; V: TRBV18; size: .; CDR3: CASSLITDVGELFF; DNA: TGTGCCAGCTCACTCATAACCGATGTCGGGGAGCTGTTTTTT
J: TRBJ2-1; D: .; V: TRBV7-3; size: few; CDR3: CASSINRAGNEQFF; DNA: TGTGCCAGCAGCATAAACAGGGCGGGTAATGAGCAGTTCTTC
J: TRBJ2-7; D: TRBD1; V: TRBV6-6; size: many; CDR3: CASSPRDSSYEQYF; DNA: TGTGCCAGCAGTCCCCGGGACAGTTCCTACGAGCAGTACTTC
J: TRBJ2-2; D: .; V: TRBV11-3; size: .; CDR3: CASSTVGTARELFF; DNA: TGTGCCAGCAGCACCGTAGGAACCGCCAGGGAGCTGTTTTTT
J: TRBJ2-6; D: .; V: TRBV6-1; size: .; CDR3: CASCEGFSGANVLTF; DNA: TGTGCCAGCTGTGAAGGATTCTCTGGGGCCAACGTCCTGACTTTC
J: TRBJ2-1; D: .; V: TRBV11-2; size: .; CDR3: CASSSLVRFNEQFF; DNA: TGTGCCAGCAGCTCTCTCGTCCGCTTCAATGAGCAGTTCTTC
J: TRBJ1-2; D: TRBD1; V: TRBV6-5; size: many; CDR3: CASSYSWDRGYTF; DNA: TGTGCCAGCAGTTACTCGTGGGACAGGGGCTACACCTTC
J: TRBJ2-1; D: .; V: TRBV28; size: .; CDR3: CASSILTGSSYNEQFF; DNA: TGTGCCAGCAGTATCCTGACTGGAAGCTCCTACAATGAGCAGTTCTTC
J: TRBJ2-5; D: TRBD2; V: TRBV6-5; size: .; CDR3: CASSRGGEAQYF; DNA: TGTGCCAGCAGCCGGGGGGGTGAGGCACAGTACTTC
J: TRBJ1-6; D: .; V: TRBV5-5; size: .; CDR3: CASSLLGSYYNSPLHF; DNA: TGTGCTAGCAGCTTGTTAGGGAGCTACTATAATTCACCCCTCCACTTT
J: TRBJ1-5; D: TRBD1; V: TRBV12-3/TRBV12-4; size: many; CDR3: CASSLTGGGQPQHF; DNA: TGTGCCAGCAGCCTGACAGGGGGCGGGCAGCCCCAGCATTTT
J: TRBJ2-3; D: .; V: TRBV12-3/TRBV12-4; size: .; CDR3: CTSSFSAWADTQYF; DNA: TGTACCAGCAGTTTTTCCGCCTGGGCAGATACGCAGTATTTT
J: TRBJ2-7; D: .; V: TRBV11-3; size: .; CDR3: CDSSLVVSQETQYF; DNA: TGTGACAGCAGCTTAGTGGTCAGCCAAGAGACCCAATACTTC
J: TRBJ2-3; D: .; V: TRBV6-5; size: .; CDR3: CASIRSSGSETQYF; DNA: TGTGCCAGCATCAGATCATCGGGGTCAGAAACGCAATATTTT
J: TRBJ1-2; D: .; V: TRBV12-3/TRBV12-4; size: many; CDR3: CASSLRGWGYTF; DNA: TGTGCCAGCAGTTTACGGGGCTGGGGCTACACCTTC
J: TRBJ2-5; D: TRBD1; V: TRBV5-4; size: many; CDR3: CASSPGQGAGETQYF; DNA: TGTGCCAGCAGCCCAGGACAGGGGGCGGGAGAGACCCAGTACTTC
J: TRBJ1-3; D: TRBD1; V: TRBV10-3; size: .; CDR3: CATTLGQASSGNTIYF; DNA: TGTGCCACCACCCTAGGACAGGCCTCCTCTGGAAACACCATATATTTT
J: TRBJ1-5; D: .; V: TRBV6-1; size: .; CDR3: CASSGLPDSNQPQHF; DNA: TGTGCCAGCAGTGGTTTGCCCGATAGCAATCAGCCCCAGCATTTT
J: TRBJ2-7; D: .; V: TRBV28; size: .; CDR3: CASSLLPGSVYEQYF; DNA: TGTGCCAGCAGTTTATTACCGGGGTCGGTCTACGAGCAATACTTC
J: TRBJ2-2; D: .; V: TRBV5-1; size: .; CDR3: CASSLGTPRRTGELFF; DNA: TGCGCCAGCAGCTTGGGGACTCCCCGAAGAACCGGGGAGCTGTTTTTT
J: TRBJ2-2; D: .; V: TRBV11-2; size: .; CDR3: CASSLAGGRNTRELFF; DNA: TGTGCCAGCAGCTTAGCCGGCGGTAGAAATACCAGGGAGCTGTTTTTT
J: TRBJ1-4; D: .; V: TRBV11-3; size: .; CDR3: CASSRGRSSGKLLF; DNA: TGTGCCAGCAGCCGCGGGAGATCGAGTGGAAAACTGCTTTTT
J: TRBJ2-3; D: .; V: TRBV11-2; size: .; CDR3: CASSARQWGDTQYF; DNA: TGTGCCAGCAGCGCACGACAGTGGGGAGATACGCAGTATTTT
J: TRBJ1-2; D: .; V: TRBV29-1; size: .; CDR3: CSAMWDDYGYTF; DNA: TGCAGTGCCATGTGGGACGACTATGGCTACACCTTC
J: TRBJ1-1; D: .; V: TRBV5-1; size: .; CDR3: CASSRTVLSGNTGAFF; DNA: TGCGCCAGCAGCAGGACAGTCCTTAGCGGGAACACTGGAGCTTTCTTT
J: TRBJ2-3; D: TRBD2; V: TRBV5-4; size: few; CDR3: CASSPKRLAETDTQYF; DNA: TGTGCCAGCAGCCCTAAAAGACTAGCGGAAACAGATACGCAGTATTTT
J: TRBJ2-2; D: .; V: TRBV28; size: few; CDR3: CASSQRNTGELFF; DNA: TGTGCTAGCAGTCAAAGGAATACCGGGGAGCTGTTTTTT
J: TRBJ1-4; D: TRBD1; V: TRBV5-4; size: .; CDR3: CASSTQGQGGMFF; DNA: TGTGCCAGCAGCACTCAGGGACAGGGGGGAATGTTTTTT
J: TRBJ1-4; D: .; V: TRBV29-1; size: .; CDR3: CSVEEATWGEKLFF; DNA: TGCAGCGTTGAGGAGGCCACCTGGGGAGAAAAACTGTTTTTT
J: TRBJ2-3; D: .; V: TRBV11-2; size: many; CDR3: CASSFSPPGATDTQYF; DNA: TGTGCCAGCAGCTTCTCCCCTCCAGGGGCCACAGATACGCAGTATTTT
J: TRBJ1-5; D: .; V: TRBV7-9; size: many; CDR3: CASSLSVISQYSNQPQHF; DNA: TGTGCCAGCAGCTTGAGTGTGATTTCACAGTATAGCAATCAGCCCCAGCATTTT
J: TRBJ2-5; D: .; V: TRBV11-2; size: .; CDR3: CASSLEFSVERQYF; DNA: TGTGCCAGCAGCTTAGAGTTCAGTGTTGAGAGACAGTACTTC
J: TRBJ2-1; D: TRBD2; V: TRBV7-8; size: few; CDR3: CATQGGSSYNEQFF; DNA: TGTGCCACCCAGGGCGGGAGTTCCTACAATGAGCAGTTCTTC
J: TRBJ2-7; D: .; V: TRBV6-5; size: many; CDR3: CASSYVGGPWYF; DNA: TGTGCCAGCAGTTACGTCGGGGGCCCGTGGTACTTC
J: TRBJ1-3; D: .; V: TRBV29-1; size: many; CDR3: CSVFQDLSGNTIYF; DNA: TGCAGCGTGTTCCAGGACCTCTCTGGAAACACCATATATTTT